One sample yielded the 10 T cell receptor beta chains listed below, sequenced in a study of blood T cell repertoires in COVID-19. Clones were read by immunoSEQ multiplex PCR, and TCRdb kept only the in-frame ones, dropping some. The table records 120,000 to 150,000 clones, about 87% of them present only once. Sequenced sample: peripheral blood. The receptors stem from a woman in her thirties or forties with acute or convalescent COVID-19.

This chain links TRBV10-3 with TRBJ1-2, with TRBD1 matching over 9 bases. V shed 10 bases and J 6 bases; nucleotides not matched to a gene: 9. The length of the CDR3 is 13 residues. Germline V gives CDR1 ENHRY, CDR2 SYGVKD. CDR3 protein: CATKGQGDDGYTF. The CDR3 DNA reads TGTGCCACGAAGGGACAGGGCGACGATGGCTACACCTTC.

The chain employs TRBV11-2 and TRBJ2-5, with a tentative D call TRBD1 (5 bases). The germline V gene encodes CDR1 SGHAT and CDR2 FQNNGV. The V end lost 5 bases, the J end lost 4 bases, and 17 bases lay between the germline ends. The CDR3 runs to 15 residues. Here the CDR3 DNA reads TGTGCCAGCAGCCTAGGACCAGGGAAGGGAGAGACCCAGTACTTC. Translated, it gives CASSLGPGKGETQYF.

The rearrangement links TRBV19 to TRBJ1-2; D is uncertain. Germline V gives CDR1 LNHDA, CDR2 SQIVND (reference sequence). With 8 bases removed from V and 5 bases from J, the gap between germline ends came to 6 bases. This CDR3 has 10 residues. The CDR3 bases are TGTGCCAGTGGGCAGTATGGCTACACCTTC. Encoded protein: CASGQYGYTF.

The CDR3 loop reads CASKQDFPDTQYF. CDR3 nucleotide sequence: TGTGCCAGCAAACAGGATTTTCCAGATACGCAGTATTTT. The chain has TRBV19 and TRBJ2-3, with D perhaps TRBD1 (5 bases). The germline CDR1 and CDR2 sequences are LNHDA and SQIVND (reference sequence). V was cut by 9 bases and J by 4 bases, with 14 bases left in between. This CDR3 comprises 13 residues.

V is TRBV25-1 and J is TRBJ1-3; D remains ambiguous. Looked up from germline, CDR1 is MGHDK and CDR2 is SYGVNS. The CDR3 totals 14 residues. The germline V and J ends were trimmed by 4 bases and 4 bases, with 11 bases remaining between them. This CDR3 is CASSAQAQGNTIYF. The CDR3 bases are TGTGCCAGCAGTGCTCAGGCGCAAGGAAACACCATATATTTT.

V usage is TRBV6-1 and J usage is TRBJ2-7; D not certain. V dropped 1 base and J dropped 4 bases, with 8 bases sitting between them. The germline V gene has CDR1 MNHNS and CDR2 SASEGT. This CDR3 is 13 amino acids long. DNA for the CDR3: TGTGCCAGCAGTGAAGAGACACCATACGAGCAGTACTTC. Translated, it gives CASSEETPYEQYF.

The chain uses TRBV10-3 and TRBJ1-2, with D tentatively TRBD1 (6 bases). Germline CDR1 and CDR2: ENHRY and SYGVKD. Trimming shortened V by 9 bases and J by 3 bases, and 14 bases separated the two germline ends. The CDR3 contains 13 residues. CDR3 residues: CAITGRRDYGYTF. DNA for the CDR3: TGTGCCATTACAGGGCGCCGAGACTATGGCTACACCTTC.

The CDR3 coding sequence is TGCGCCAGCAGTGAGCCTACCCCGGGACAGGGGGCGGGTGAAAAACTGTTTTTT. This codes for CASSEPTPGQGAGEKLFF. The rearrangement joins TRBV10-1 to TRBJ1-4; 12 positions match TRBD1. This CDR3 is 18 amino acids long. V gave up 2 bases and J gave up 7 bases; unmatched junction bases: 11. The germline V gene has CDR1 WNHNN and CDR2 SYGVQD (reference sequence).

This chain links TRBV11-2 with TRBJ1-2; D is uncertain. CDR3 size: 15 residues. Germline CDR1 is SGHAT and CDR2 is FQNNGV. V lost 2 bases and J 5 bases, leaving 15 bases between the germline ends. The CDR3 nucleotides read TGTGCCAGCAGCTTAAATTATGACTCATATTATGGCTACACCTTC. This sequence encodes CASSLNYDSYYGYTF.

The rearrangement joins TRBV4-2 to TRBJ2-3; a weak D match, TRBD1 (5 bases). The CDR3 runs 14 residues. Per the germline V gene, CDR1 is LGHNA and CDR2 is YNFKEQ. Trimming took off 4 bases at V and 5 bases at J, with 13 bases between the two ends. This CDR3 is CASSPQGMVDTQYF. DNA of the CDR3: TGTGCCAGCAGCCCCCAGGGAATGGTAGATACGCAGTATTTT.